The next 20 T cell receptor beta chains were all read from a single sample in a study of T cell clonotyping in hematopoietic cell transplantation. Time point defined: recipient sample about 28 days before transplant, after cytoreduction. Using immunoSEQ multiplex PCR, the repertoire was profiled, and TCRdb retains in-frame clones only, with some absent. The data show around 13,000 clones, over 80% seen once. This specimen consisted of peripheral blood mononuclear cells, obtained before stem cell transplant. The receptors stem from a man aged 55 to 70 with acute myeloid leukemia. Some clones in this sample may be carry-over from other donors' samples.

The genes are TRBV6-5 and TRBJ1-2; D ambiguous. The V end lost 4 bases, the J end lost 4 bases, and 13 bases lay between the germline ends. From germline, CDR1 is MNHEY and CDR2 SVGAGI. The CDR3 spans 14 residues. CDR3 sequence (DNA): TGTGCCAGCAGTTCCCGGACGGAGAGCTATGGCTACACCTTC. This gives the protein CASSSRTESYGYTF.

The chain employs TRBV19 and TRBJ1-2; no reliable D call. This CDR3 comprises 15 residues. Germline V CDR1 and CDR2: LNHDA, SQIVND (reference sequence). V was trimmed by 1 base and J by 0 bases, leaving 9 bases between them. CDR3 amino acids: CASSIASYSNYGYTF. For the CDR3, the DNA is TGTGCCAGTAGTATAGCGAGCTATTCTAACTATGGCTACACCTTC. The complete variable domain, with remaining parts taken from reference TRBV19 and TRBJ1-2, reads DGGITQSPKYLFRKEGQNVTLSCEQNLNHDAMYWYRQDPGQGLRLIYYSQIVNDFQKGDIAEGYSVSREKKESFPLTVTSAQKNPTAFYLCASSIASYSNYGYTFGSGTRLTVV.

V usage is TRBV28 and J usage is TRBJ1-1, with D possibly being TRBD1 (6 bases). The CDR3 is 14 residues long. CDR1 is MDHEN, CDR2 SYDVKM, per germline. Trimming removed 1 base from V and 4 bases from J, with 10 bases in between. CDR3 residues: CASSLSGGGTEAFF. The CDR3 nucleotides read TGTGCCAGCAGTTTATCCGGGGGCGGCACTGAAGCTTTCTTT.

The rearrangement joins TRBV5-6 to TRBJ2-7; no definite D call. Germline V gene lookup returns CDR1 SGHDT and CDR2 YYEEEE. Trimming cost V 4 bases and J 0 bases, with 5 bases left between them. The CDR3 consists of 12 residues. The CDR3 spells CASSTASYEQYF. CDR3 bases: TGTGCCAGCAGCACCGCCTCCTACGAGCAGTACTTC.

This chain connects TRBV6-5 to TRBJ1-6; TRBD1 is a possible D gene (6 bases). The CDR3 spans 16 residues. V lost 0 bases and J 6 bases, leaving 12 bases between the germline ends. Germline lookup yields CDR1 MNHEY and CDR2 SVGAGI. The CDR3 loop is CASSYSAGEANSPLHF. For the CDR3, the DNA is TGTGCCAGCAGTTACTCGGCAGGGGAAGCTAATTCACCCCTCCACTTT.

J is TRBJ1-2 and V is TRBV4-3; 9 nucleotides match TRBD1. Germline CDR1 and CDR2: LGHNA and YSLEER. This CDR3 region has 15 residues. After removal of 1 base from V and 4 bases from J, the junction contained 4 bases not matched to a gene. The CDR3, as DNA: TGCGCCAGCAGCCAAGCACCGGGACAGGGCTATGGCTACACCTTC. This sequence encodes CASSQAPGQGYGYTF.

The chain employs TRBV6-5 and TRBJ2-5; D gene ambiguous. The ends were cut back, 4 bases at V and 5 bases at J, with 14 bases in the middle. The germline CDR1 and CDR2 sequences are MNHEY and SVGAGI. The CDR3 is 14 residues long. CDR3 DNA: TGTGCCAGCAGTTCCTCGACCGTGGGCGAGACCCAGTACTTC. The encoded protein is CASSSSTVGETQYF.

The CDR3 spells CASSLTGDTIYF. CDR3 in DNA: TGTGCCAGCAGCTTAACCGGGGACACCATATATTTT. This chain connects TRBV7-8 to TRBJ1-3; D is undetermined. Between the trimmed V and J ends, which lost 2 bases and 8 bases, there was a span of 7 bases. The CDR3 contains 12 residues. In germline, CDR1 is SGHVS, CDR2 FQNEAQ.

V is TRBV6-5 and J is TRBJ1-3, with D maybe TRBD1 (6 bases). V dropped 7 bases and J dropped 2 bases, with 12 bases sitting between them. Germline loops: CDR1 MNHEY, CDR2 SVGAGI. CDR3 length: 14 residues. In DNA, the CDR3 is TGTGCCAGCACCGACGCAGGGGCTGGAAACACCATATATTTT. It translates to CASTDAGAGNTIYF.

The chain is built from TRBV7-2 and TRBJ2-5, with 10 bases matching TRBD2. Losses at the gene ends were 4 bases for V and 2 bases for J; bases not matched to a gene: 4. This CDR3 is 15 amino acids long. CDR1 SGHTA and CDR2 FQGNSA come from the germline V gene. Written as DNA, the CDR3 is TGTGCCAGCAGCTCCGAGCGGGGGGGTCAAGAGACCCAGTACTTC. Residues: CASSSERGGQETQYF.

The chain employs TRBV30 and TRBJ1-1; 7 bases match TRBD1. CDR1 and CDR2 from the germline V gene are GTSNPN and SVGIG (reference sequence). After removal of 4 bases from V and 2 bases from J, the junction contained 4 bases not matched to a gene. The CDR3 contains 13 residues. The CDR3 nucleotides read TGTGCCTGGACAGGGGGGTTTAACACTGAAGCTTTCTTT. It is translated as CAWTGGFNTEAFF.

The chain couples TRBV6-5 to TRBJ1-3; TRBD1 is a possible D gene (6 bases). Per the germline V gene, CDR1 is MNHEY and CDR2 is SVGAGI. The CDR3 is made up of 13 amino acids. V was trimmed by 5 bases and J by 4 bases, leaving 9 bases between them. The CDR3 loop is CASSGGRGNTIYF. The CDR3 region has the DNA TGTGCCAGCAGTGGGGGGCGCGGAAACACCATATATTTT.

This chain joins TRBV4-3 and TRBJ2-7, with 15 bases that match TRBD2. The CDR3 has 18 residues. After removal of 1 base from V and 6 bases from J, the junction contained 10 bases not matched to a gene. Germline CDR1 LGHNA, CDR2 YSLEER. The CDR3 DNA follows: TGCGCCAGCAGCCAAGGTCCGGGACTAGCGGGGGGCCCCCTCGAGCAGTACTTC. Protein: CASSQGPGLAGGPLEQYF.

With respect to this clone: An end of the junction does not agree with germline; a read error may underlie this. The chain employs TRBV6-6 and TRBJ1-2; a possible D gene is TRBD1 (5 bases). This CDR3 comprises 14 residues. Germline V gene lookup returns CDR1 MNHNY and CDR2 SVGAGI (reference sequence). The chain's CDR3 is CACSGGASMGGYTF. For the CDR3, the DNA is TGTGCCTGCAGCGGAGGGGCTTCGATGGGAGGCTACACCTTC.

The chain's CDR3 is CAWSNTRSYEQYF. The CDR3 nucleotides are TGTGCCTGGAGTAATACTAGGAGCTACGAGCAGTACTTC. The chain carries TRBV30 and TRBJ2-7; D might be TRBD2 (5 bases). Germline V gene sequence: CDR1 GTSNPN, CDR2 SVGIG (reference sequence). The length of the CDR3 is 13 residues. The ends were cut back, 2 bases at V and 3 bases at J, with 11 bases in the middle.

This clone appeared a few times. V is TRBV29-1 and J is TRBJ2-1, with 14 bases that match TRBD2. The V gene's germline CDR1 is SQVTM and CDR2 ANQGSEA. Unmatched junction bases numbered 8, after V lost 4 bases and J lost 3 bases. This CDR3 region has 17 residues. DNA for the CDR3: TGCAGCGTTGGCGCGACTAGCGGGGGGGCCGTCTACAATGAGCAGTTCTTC. Protein product: CSVGATSGGAVYNEQFF.

The V gene is TRBV7-9, the J gene TRBJ1-4, with D perhaps matching TRBD1 (6 bases). V lost 4 bases, J lost 8 bases, and 20 bases lay in between. The CDR3 length is 16 residues. Germline values: CDR1 SEHNR, CDR2 FQNEAQ (reference sequence). The CDR3 sequence is CASSSSRGAQGEKLFF. The CDR3 bases are TGTGCCAGCAGCTCGAGTCGGGGGGCGCAAGGGGAAAAACTGTTTTTT.

The rearrangement links TRBV11-2 to TRBJ1-4; no firm D call. The CDR3 spans 15 residues. CDR1 is SGHAT, CDR2 FQNNGV, per germline. Between the trimmed V and J ends, which lost 5 bases and 0 bases, there was a span of 10 bases. CDR3 sequence (DNA): TGTGCCAGCAGCCCCACTATTTCAACTAATGAAAAACTGTTTTTT. Translated: CASSPTISTNEKLFF.

This clone showed up just once. The chain recombines TRBV5-4 with TRBJ2-7; TRBD2 matches 15 bases. Trimming removed 3 bases from V and 4 bases from J; junction bases left unmatched: 2. Germline CDR1 reads SGHNT; CDR2 reads YYREEE (reference sequence). The CDR3 spans 15 residues. The CDR3 DNA follows: TGTGCCAGCAGCTCCGGACTAGCGGGGGGGTACGAGCAGTACTTC. Protein product: CASSSGLAGGYEQYF.

The chain carries TRBV30 and TRBJ1-5, with no clear D. Trimming pared 0 bases from V and 0 bases from J, leaving 6 bases between. CDR1 and CDR2 from the germline V gene are GTSNPN and SVGIG (reference sequence). This CDR3 has 14 amino acids. This CDR3 is CAWSVDASNQPQHF. As DNA, the CDR3 is TGTGCCTGGAGTGTAGACGCTAGCAATCAGCCCCAGCATTTT.